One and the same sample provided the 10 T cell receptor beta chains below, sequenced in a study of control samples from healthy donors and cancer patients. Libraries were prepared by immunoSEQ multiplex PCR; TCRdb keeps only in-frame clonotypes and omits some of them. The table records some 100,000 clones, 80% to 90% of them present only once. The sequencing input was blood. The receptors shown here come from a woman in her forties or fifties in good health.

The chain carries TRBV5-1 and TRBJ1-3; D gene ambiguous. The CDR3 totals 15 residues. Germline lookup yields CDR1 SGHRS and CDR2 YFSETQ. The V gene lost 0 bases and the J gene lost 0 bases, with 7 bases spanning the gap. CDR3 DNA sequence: TGCGCCAGCAGCTTGGCGACCACCTCTGGAAACACCATATATTTT. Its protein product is CASSLATTSGNTIYF.

The CDR3 region is CASSANSPLHF. The CDR3 DNA sequence: TGTGCCAGCAGTGCAAATTCACCCCTCCACTTT. V gene TRBV12-3 or TRBV12-4 combines with J gene TRBJ1-6; D gene ambiguous. Trimming took 5 bases from V and 7 from J, leaving 3 bases between them. CDR3 size: 11 residues.

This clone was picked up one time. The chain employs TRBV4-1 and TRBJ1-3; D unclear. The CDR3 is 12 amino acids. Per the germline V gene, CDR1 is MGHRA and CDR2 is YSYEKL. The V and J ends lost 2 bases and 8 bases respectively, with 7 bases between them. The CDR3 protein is CASSQQRDTIYF. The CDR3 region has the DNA TGCGCCAGCAGCCAACAGAGGGACACCATATATTTT.

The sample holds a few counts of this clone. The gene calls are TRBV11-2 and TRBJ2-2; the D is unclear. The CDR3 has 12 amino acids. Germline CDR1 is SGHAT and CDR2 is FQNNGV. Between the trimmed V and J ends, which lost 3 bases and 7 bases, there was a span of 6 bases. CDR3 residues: CASSFDIGELFF. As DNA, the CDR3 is TGTGCCAGCAGCTTTGATATCGGGGAGCTGTTTTTT.

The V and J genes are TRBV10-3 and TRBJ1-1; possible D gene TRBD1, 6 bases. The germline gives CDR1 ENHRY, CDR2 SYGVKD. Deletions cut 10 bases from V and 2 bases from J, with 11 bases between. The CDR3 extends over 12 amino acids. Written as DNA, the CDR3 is TGTGCCAGTCAGGGGCCCAACACTGAAGCTTTCTTT. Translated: CASQGPNTEAFF.

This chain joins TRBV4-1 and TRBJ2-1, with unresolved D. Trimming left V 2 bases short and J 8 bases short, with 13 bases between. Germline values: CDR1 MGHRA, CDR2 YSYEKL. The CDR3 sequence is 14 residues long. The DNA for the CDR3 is TGCGCCAGCAGCCAATTTCCTACAGCCGATGAGCAGTTCTTC. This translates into CASSQFPTADEQFF.

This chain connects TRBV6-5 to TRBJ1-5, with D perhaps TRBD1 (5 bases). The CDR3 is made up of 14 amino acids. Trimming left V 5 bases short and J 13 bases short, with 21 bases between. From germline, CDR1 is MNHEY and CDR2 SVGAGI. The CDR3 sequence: CASSRTRDAWSQHF. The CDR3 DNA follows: TGTGCCAGCAGTCGAACCCGGGACGCTTGGTCGCAGCATTTT.

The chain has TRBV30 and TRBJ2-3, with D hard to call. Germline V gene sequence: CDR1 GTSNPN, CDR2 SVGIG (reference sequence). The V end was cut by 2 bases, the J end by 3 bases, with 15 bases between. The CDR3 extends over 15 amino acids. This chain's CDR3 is CAWSWQARVTDTQYF. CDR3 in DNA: TGTGCCTGGAGTTGGCAGGCCCGAGTAACAGATACGCAGTATTTT.

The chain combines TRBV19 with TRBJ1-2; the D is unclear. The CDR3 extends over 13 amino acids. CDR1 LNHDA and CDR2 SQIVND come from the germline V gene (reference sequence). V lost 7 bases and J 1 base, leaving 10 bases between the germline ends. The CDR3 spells CASTFGINYGYTF. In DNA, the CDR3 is TGTGCCAGTACATTCGGTATTAACTATGGCTACACCTTC. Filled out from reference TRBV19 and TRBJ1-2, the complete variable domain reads DGGITQSPKYLFRKEGQNVTLSCEQNLNHDAMYWYRQDPGQGLRLIYYSQIVNDFQKGDIAEGYSVSREKKESFPLTVTSAQKNPTAFYLCASTFGINYGYTFGSGTRLTVV.

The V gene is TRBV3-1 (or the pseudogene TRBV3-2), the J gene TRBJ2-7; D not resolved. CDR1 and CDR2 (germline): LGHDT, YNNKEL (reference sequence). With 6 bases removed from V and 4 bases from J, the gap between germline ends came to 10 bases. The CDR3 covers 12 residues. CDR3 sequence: CASRKNAYEQYF. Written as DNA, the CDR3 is TGTGCCAGCAGAAAAAACGCGTACGAGCAGTACTTC.